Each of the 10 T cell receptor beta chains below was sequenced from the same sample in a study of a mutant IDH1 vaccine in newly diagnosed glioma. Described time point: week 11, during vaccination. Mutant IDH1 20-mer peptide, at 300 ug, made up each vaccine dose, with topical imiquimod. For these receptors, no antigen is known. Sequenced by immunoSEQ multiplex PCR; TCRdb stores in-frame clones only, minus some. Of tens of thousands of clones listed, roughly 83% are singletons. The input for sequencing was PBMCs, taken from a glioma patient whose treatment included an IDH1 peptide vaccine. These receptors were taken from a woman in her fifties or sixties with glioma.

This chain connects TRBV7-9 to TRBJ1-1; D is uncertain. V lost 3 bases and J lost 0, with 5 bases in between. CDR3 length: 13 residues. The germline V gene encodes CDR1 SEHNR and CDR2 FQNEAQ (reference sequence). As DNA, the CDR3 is TGTGCCAGCAGCTTTGAGATGAACACTGAAGCTTTCTTT. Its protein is CASSFEMNTEAFF.

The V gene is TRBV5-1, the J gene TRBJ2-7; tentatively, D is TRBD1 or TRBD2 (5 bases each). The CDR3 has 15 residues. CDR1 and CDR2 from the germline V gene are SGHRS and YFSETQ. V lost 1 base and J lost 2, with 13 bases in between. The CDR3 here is CASSLLGEKTYEQYF. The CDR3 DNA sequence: TGCGCCAGCAGCTTGTTAGGGGAGAAAACCTACGAGCAGTACTTC. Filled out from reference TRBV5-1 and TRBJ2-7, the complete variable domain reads KAGVTQTPRYLIKTRGQQVTLSCSPISGHRSVSWYQQTPGQGLQFLFEYFSETQRNKGNFPGRFSGRQFSNSRSEMNVSTLELGDSALYLCASSLLGEKTYEQYFGPGTRLTVT.

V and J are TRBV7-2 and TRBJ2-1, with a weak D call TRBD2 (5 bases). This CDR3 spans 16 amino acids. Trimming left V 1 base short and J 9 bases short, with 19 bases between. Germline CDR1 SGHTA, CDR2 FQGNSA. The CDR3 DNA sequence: TGTGCCAGCAGCTTAGGGCGTGGCTGGGGAGCCGGTGAGCAGTTCTTC. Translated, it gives CASSLGRGWGAGEQFF. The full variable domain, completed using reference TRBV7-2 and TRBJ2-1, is GAGVSQSPSNKVTEKGKDVELRCDPISGHTALYWYRQSLGQGLEFLIYFQGNSAPDKSGLPSDRFSAERTGGSVSTLTIQRTQQEDSAVYLCASSLGRGWGAGEQFFGPGTRLTVL.

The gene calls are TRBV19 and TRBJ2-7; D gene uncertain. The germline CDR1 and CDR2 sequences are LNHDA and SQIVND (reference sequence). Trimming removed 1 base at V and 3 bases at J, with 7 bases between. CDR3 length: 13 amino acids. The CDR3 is CASSIGTDYEQYF. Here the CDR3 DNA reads TGTGCCAGTAGTATAGGAACAGACTACGAGCAGTACTTC.

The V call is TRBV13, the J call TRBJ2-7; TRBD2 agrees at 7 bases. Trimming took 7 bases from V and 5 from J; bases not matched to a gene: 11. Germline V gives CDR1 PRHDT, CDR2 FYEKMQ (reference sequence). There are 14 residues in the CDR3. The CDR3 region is CASNPKGGRDEQYF. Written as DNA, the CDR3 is TGTGCCAGCAACCCCAAGGGAGGGCGGGACGAGCAGTACTTC.

In DNA form, the CDR3 reads TGCAGCGCAGAAAGACAAAATACGAACACTGAAGCTTTCTTT. Amino acids: CSAERQNTNTEAFF. The chain recombines TRBV29-1 with TRBJ1-1; the D is unclear. In germline, CDR1 is SQVTM, CDR2 ANQGSEA. CDR3 size: 14 residues. Trimming took 7 bases from V and 1 from J, leaving 16 bases between them.

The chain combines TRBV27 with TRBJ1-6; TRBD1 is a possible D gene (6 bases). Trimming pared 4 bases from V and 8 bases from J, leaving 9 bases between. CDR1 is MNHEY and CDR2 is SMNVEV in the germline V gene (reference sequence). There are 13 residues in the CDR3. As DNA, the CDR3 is TGTGCCAGCAGTTCGCGGACAGATTCACCCCTCCACTTT. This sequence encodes CASSSRTDSPLHF.

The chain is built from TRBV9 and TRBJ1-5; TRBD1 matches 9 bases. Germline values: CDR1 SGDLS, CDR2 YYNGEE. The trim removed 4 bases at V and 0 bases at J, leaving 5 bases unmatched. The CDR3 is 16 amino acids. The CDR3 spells CASSQGDRASNQPQHF. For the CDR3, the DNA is TGTGCCAGCAGCCAAGGGGACAGGGCTAGCAATCAGCCCCAGCATTTT.

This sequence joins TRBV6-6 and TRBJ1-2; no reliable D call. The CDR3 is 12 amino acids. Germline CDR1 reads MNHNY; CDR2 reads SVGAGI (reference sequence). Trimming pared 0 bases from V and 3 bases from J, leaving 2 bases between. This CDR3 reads CASSYSDYGYTF. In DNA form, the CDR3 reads TGTGCCAGCAGTTACTCGGACTATGGCTACACCTTC.

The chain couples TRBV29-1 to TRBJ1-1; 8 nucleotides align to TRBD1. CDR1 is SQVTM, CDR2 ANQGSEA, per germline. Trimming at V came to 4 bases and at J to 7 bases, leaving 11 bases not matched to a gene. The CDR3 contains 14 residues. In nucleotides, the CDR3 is TGCAGCGTTGTTCGGGGCCCACAGGGGGGTGAAGCTTTCTTT. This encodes CSVVRGPQGGEAFF. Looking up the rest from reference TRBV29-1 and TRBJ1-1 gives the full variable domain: SAVISQKPSRDICQRGTSLTIQCQVDSQVTMMFWYRQQPGQSLTLIATANQGSEATYESGFVIDKFPISRPNLTFSTLTVSNMSPEDSSIYLCSVVRGPQGGEAFFGQGTRLTVV.